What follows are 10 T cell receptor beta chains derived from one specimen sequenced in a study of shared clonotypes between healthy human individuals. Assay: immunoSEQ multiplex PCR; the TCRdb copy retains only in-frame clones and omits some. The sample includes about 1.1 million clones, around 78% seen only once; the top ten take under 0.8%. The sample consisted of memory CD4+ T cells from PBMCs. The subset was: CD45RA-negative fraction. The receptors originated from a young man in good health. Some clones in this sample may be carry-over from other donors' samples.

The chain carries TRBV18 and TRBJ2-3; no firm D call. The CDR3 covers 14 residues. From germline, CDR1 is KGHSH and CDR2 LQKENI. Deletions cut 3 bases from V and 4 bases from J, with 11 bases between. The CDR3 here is CASSPLDTADTQYF. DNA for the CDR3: TGTGCCAGCTCACCTCTCGACACCGCAGATACGCAGTATTTT.

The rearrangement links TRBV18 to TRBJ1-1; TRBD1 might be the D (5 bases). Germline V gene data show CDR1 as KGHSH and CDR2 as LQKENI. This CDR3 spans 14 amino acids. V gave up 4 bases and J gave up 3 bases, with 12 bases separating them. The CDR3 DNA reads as TGTGCCAGCTCACAGGGACTTGGGTACACTGAAGCTTTCTTT. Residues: CASSQGLGYTEAFF.

The CDR3 reads CASSLGQGARTQYF. The DNA of the CDR3 is TGTGCCAGCAGCTTAGGGCAGGGGGCGCGTACGCAGTATTTT. This rearrangement joins TRBV11-2 to TRBJ2-3; 8 nucleotides line up with TRBD1. CDR1 and CDR2 from the germline V gene are SGHAT and FQNNGV. The CDR3 length is 14 residues. J lost 8 bases, V lost 1 base, and 5 bases had no gene match.

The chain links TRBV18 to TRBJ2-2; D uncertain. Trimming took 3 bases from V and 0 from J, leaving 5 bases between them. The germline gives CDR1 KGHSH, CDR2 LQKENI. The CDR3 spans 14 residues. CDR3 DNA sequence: TGTGCCAGCTCACCCTCCTCGAACACCGGGGAGCTGTTTTTT. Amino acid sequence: CASSPSSNTGELFF.

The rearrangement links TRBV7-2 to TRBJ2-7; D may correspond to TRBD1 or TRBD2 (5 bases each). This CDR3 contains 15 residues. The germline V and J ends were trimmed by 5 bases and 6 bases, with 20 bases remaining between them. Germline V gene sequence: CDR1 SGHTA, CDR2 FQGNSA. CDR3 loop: CASSRGDSAVCEQYF. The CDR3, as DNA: TGTGCCAGCAGCAGGGGAGATAGCGCAGTCTGCGAGCAGTACTTC.

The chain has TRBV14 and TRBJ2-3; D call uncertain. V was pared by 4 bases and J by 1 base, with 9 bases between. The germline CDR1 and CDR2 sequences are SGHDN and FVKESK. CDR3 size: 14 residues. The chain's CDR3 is CASSRRPGTDTQYF. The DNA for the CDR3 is TGTGCCAGCAGCCGCAGACCAGGCACAGATACGCAGTATTTT.

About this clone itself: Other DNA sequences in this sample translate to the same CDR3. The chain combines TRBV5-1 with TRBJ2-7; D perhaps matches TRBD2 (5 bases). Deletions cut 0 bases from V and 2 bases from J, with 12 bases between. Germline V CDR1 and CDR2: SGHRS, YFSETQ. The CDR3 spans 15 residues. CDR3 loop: CASSLGLAGAYEQYF. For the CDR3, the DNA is TGCGCCAGCAGCTTGGGTCTAGCTGGGGCCTACGAGCAGTACTTC.

CDR3 region: CASSSDDRGNTDTQYF. The CDR3 region has the DNA TGTGCCAGTAGTAGCGACGACAGGGGGAACACAGATACGCAGTATTTT. The genes are TRBV19 and TRBJ2-3; 9 bases align to TRBD1. The CDR3 contains 16 residues. The trim removed 4 bases at V and 2 bases at J, leaving 7 bases unmatched. Per germline, CDR1 LNHDA and CDR2 SQIVND (reference sequence).

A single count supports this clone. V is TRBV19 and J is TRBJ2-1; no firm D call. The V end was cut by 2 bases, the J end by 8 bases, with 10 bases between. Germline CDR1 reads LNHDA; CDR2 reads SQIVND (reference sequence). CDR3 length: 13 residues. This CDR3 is CASSILGSHEQFF. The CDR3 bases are TGTGCCAGTAGTATACTCGGCTCCCATGAGCAGTTCTTC.

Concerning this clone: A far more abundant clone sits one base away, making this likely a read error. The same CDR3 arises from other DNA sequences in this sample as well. Written as DNA, the CDR3 is TGCAGTGCTAGTCCGGGAGAGACCCAGTACTTC. Amino acids: CSASPGETQYF. The chain links TRBV20-1 to TRBJ2-5, with unresolved D. This CDR3 is built from 11 residues. Germline CDR1 DFQATT, CDR2 SNEGSKA (reference sequence). V was trimmed by 3 bases and J by 4 bases, leaving 6 bases between them.